This TCR beta chain was documented in a study of T cell clonotyping in hematopoietic cell transplantation. Findings and limits, study-wide: Pathologically expanded recipient clonotypes increased progressively from day 30 to day 180 as diversity fell. Cells were unsorted, so CD4 and CD8 contributions were not separated.

The repertoire was sequenced with immunoSEQ multiplex PCR; TCRdb's copy has only in-frame clones and lacks some. The sample holds fewer than 9,500 clones, 80% to 95% seen once. As for this clone: The antigen remains undetermined.

Germline V CDR1 and CDR2: SGHDT, YYEEEE. V lost 0 bases to trimming and J lost 3 bases, with 10 bases between them. The CDR3 consists of 14 residues. The material sequenced was PBMCs, taken 100 days after allogeneic stem cell transplant. V gene TRBV5-6 combines with J gene TRBJ2-7; D not certain. The clonotype originates from a male patient aged 50 to 59 who had an allogeneic stem cell transplant from a related donor, so T cells may come from the graft donor. Some clones in this sample may be carry-over from other donors' samples. CDR3 sequence reads: CASSLVTVSYEQYF. The CDR3 coding sequence is TGTGCCAGCAGCTTGGTAACGGTGAGCTACGAGCAGTACTTC. The complete variable domain, with remaining parts taken from reference TRBV5-6 and TRBJ2-7, reads DAGVTQSPTHLIKTRGQQVTLRCSPKSGHDTVSWYQQALGQGPQFIFQYYEEEERQRGNFPDRFSGHQFPNYSSELNVNALLLGDSALYLCASSLVTVSYEQYFGPGTRLTVT.